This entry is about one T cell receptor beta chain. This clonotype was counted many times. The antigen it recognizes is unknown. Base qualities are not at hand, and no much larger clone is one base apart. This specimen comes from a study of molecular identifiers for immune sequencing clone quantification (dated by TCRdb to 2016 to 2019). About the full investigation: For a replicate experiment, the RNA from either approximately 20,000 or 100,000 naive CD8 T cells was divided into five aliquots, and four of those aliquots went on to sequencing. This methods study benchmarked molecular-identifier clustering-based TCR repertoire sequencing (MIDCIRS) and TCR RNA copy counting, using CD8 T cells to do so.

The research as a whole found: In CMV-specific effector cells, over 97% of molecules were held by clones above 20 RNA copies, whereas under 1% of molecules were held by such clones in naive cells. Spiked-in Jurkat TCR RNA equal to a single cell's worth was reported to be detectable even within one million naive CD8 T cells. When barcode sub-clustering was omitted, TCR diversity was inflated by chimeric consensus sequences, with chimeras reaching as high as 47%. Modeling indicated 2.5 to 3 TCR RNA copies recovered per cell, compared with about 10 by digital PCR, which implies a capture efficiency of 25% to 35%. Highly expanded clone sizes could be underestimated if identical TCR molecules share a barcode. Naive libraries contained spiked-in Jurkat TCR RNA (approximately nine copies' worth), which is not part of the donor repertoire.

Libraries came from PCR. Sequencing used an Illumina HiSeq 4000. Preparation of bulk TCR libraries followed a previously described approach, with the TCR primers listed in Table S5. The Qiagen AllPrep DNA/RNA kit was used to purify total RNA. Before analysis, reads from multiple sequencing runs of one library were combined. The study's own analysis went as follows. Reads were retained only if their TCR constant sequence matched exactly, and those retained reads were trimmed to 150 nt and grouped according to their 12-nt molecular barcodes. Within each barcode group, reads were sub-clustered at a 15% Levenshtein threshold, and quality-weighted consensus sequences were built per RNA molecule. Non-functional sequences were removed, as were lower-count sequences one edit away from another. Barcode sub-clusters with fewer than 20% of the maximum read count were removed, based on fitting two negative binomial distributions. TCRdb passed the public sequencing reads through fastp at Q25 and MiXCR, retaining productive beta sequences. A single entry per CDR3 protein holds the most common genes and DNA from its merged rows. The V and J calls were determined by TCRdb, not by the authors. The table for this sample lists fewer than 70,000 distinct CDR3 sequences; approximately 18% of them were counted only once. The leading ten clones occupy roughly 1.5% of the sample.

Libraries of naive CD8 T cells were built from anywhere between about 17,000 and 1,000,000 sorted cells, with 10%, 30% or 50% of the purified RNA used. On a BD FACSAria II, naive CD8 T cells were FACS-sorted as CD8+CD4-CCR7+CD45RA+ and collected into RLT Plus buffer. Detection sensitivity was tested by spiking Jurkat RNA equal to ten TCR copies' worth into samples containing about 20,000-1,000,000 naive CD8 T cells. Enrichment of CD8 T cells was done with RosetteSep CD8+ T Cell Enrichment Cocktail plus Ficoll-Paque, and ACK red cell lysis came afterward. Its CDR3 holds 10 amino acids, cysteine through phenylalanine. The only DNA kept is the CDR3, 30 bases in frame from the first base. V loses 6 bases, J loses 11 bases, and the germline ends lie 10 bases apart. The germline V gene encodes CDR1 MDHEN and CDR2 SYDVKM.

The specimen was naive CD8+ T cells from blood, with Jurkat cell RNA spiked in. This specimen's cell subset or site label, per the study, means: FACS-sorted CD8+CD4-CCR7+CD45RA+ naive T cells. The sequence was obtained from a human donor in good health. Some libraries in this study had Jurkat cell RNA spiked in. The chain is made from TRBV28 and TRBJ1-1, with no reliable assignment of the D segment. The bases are TGTGCCAGCAGCCAGAAGTTGGCTTTCTTT. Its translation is CASSQKLAFF.